These 21 T cell receptor beta chains came from one sample sequenced in a study of blood T cell repertoires in COVID-19 (TCRdb year 2020). Library preparation was by the immunoSEQ multiplex PCR assay. Held by TCRdb, this immuneACCESS table contains in-frame sequences only and omits some clones. Under half of the omission traces to an unresolved V gene where checked; the cause of the rest is unknown. The sample table contains 200,000 to 250,000 clones; only one count was recorded for roughly 80% of them. Clones ranked in the top ten supply just over 2.5% of the sample. The sample consisted of peripheral blood. These receptors all come from a woman in her 70s with active or convalescent COVID-19.

V is TRBV28 and J is TRBJ1-2; D uncertain. The CDR3 covers 12 residues. The germline V gene has CDR1 MDHEN and CDR2 SYDVKM. The germline V and J ends were trimmed by 6 bases and 6 bases, with 11 bases remaining between them. As DNA, the CDR3 is TGTGCCAGCAGGGTCACGGGTGATGGCTACACCTTC. Translated: CASRVTGDGYTF.

The count of this clone is one. V usage is TRBV4-1 and J usage is TRBJ2-3, with TRBD2 matching over 11 bases. The CDR3 runs to 17 residues. V lost 0 bases and J lost 4; bases outside the gene matches: 6. Germline assignment: CDR1 MGHRA and CDR2 YSYEKL. The CDR3 sequence is CASSQEGLAGGPDTQYF. CDR3 DNA: TGCGCCAGCAGCCAAGAAGGGCTAGCGGGGGGACCAGATACGCAGTATTTT.

The genes are TRBV27 and TRBJ1-4; 10 nucleotides agree with TRBD1. Losses at the gene ends were 4 bases for V and 6 bases for J; bases not matched to a gene: 8. The CDR3 spans 16 residues. Germline CDR1 MNHEY, CDR2 SMNVEV (reference sequence). CDR3 in amino acids: CASSSLTGTGDEKLFF. CDR3 in DNA: TGTGCCAGCAGTTCCCTGACCGGGACAGGGGATGAAAAACTGTTTTTT. The whole variable domain, filled in from reference TRBV27 and TRBJ1-4, reads EAQVTQNPRYLITVTGKKLTVTCSQNMNHEYMSWYRQDPGLGLRQIYYSMNVEVTDKGDVPEGYKVSRKEKRNFPLILESPSPNQTSLYFCASSSLTGTGDEKLFFGSGTQLSVL.

In DNA, the CDR3 is TGTGCCAGCAGTTCCCCCGGGACAGGGGGACTTGGCTACACCTTC. It yields the protein CASSSPGTGGLGYTF. The rearrangement joins TRBV28 to TRBJ1-2; TRBD1 agrees at 11 bases. V dropped 4 bases and J dropped 7; count of bases not matched to a gene: 8. The CDR3 covers 15 residues. Germline V gene lookup returns CDR1 MDHEN and CDR2 SYDVKM.

The sample holds one count of this clone. The gene calls are TRBV27 and TRBJ1-2; D is undetermined. V was cut by 7 bases and J by 7 bases, with 19 bases left in between. This CDR3 comprises 14 residues. Germline loops: CDR1 MNHEY, CDR2 SMNVEV (reference sequence). DNA of the CDR3: TGTGCCAGCACCGCCGACCGAGGCGCTGGTGGCTACACCTTC. Translating gives CASTADRGAGGYTF.

The genes are TRBV6-5 and TRBJ1-6, with D possibly matching TRBD1 (5 bases). Trimming stripped 0 bases from V and 13 bases from J, with 19 bases between. The CDR3 is 16 amino acids. Germline loops: CDR1 MNHEY, CDR2 SVGAGI. The CDR3 loop is CASSYSSSGVGFPLHF. The CDR3 DNA sequence: TGTGCCAGCAGTTACTCCAGCTCGGGGGTTGGTTTTCCCCTCCACTTT.

This clone was picked up a small number of times. The chain links TRBV7-9 to TRBJ2-2, with TRBD2 matching over 7 bases. Per germline, CDR1 SEHNR and CDR2 FQNEAQ (reference sequence). The V gene end was trimmed by 5 bases and the J gene end by 1 base; junction bases not matched to a gene: 10. The CDR3 has 17 amino acids. The CDR3 coding sequence is TGTGCCAGCAGCCCTCCCGGGCGGGGGTTGAACACCGGGGAGCTGTTTTTT. It is translated as CASSPPGRGLNTGELFF.

This clone was observed a handful of times. The chain has TRBV7-8 and TRBJ1-2; D is perhaps TRBD1 (5 bases). CDR1 and CDR2 from the germline V gene are SGHVS and FQNEAQ. V gave up 5 bases and J gave up 2 bases, with 9 bases separating them. This CDR3 contains 13 residues. The CDR3 DNA is TGTGCCAGCAGCCCGACAGTGAACTATGGCTACACCTTC. Protein: CASSPTVNYGYTF.

The chain carries TRBV6-2 or TRBV6-3 and TRBJ2-2, with 11 bases aligning to TRBD1. The ends lost 4 bases at V and 4 bases at J; junction bases unmatched: 2. Germline V gives CDR1 MNHEY, CDR2 SVGEGT. The CDR3 spans 15 residues. CDR3 amino acids: CASSWGQGVTGELFF. DNA of the CDR3: TGTGCCAGCAGTTGGGGACAGGGGGTCACCGGGGAGCTGTTTTTT.

This clone has just one count. The chain employs TRBV27 and TRBJ2-7; TRBD2 agrees at 11 bases. In germline, CDR1 is MNHEY, CDR2 SMNVEV (reference sequence). V shed 3 bases, J shed 6 bases, and the junction held 7 bases outside the gene matches. The CDR3 spans 15 residues. The CDR3 is CASSLQLAGVSEQYF. In DNA form, the CDR3 reads TGTGCCAGCAGTTTGCAACTAGCGGGAGTTTCCGAGCAGTACTTC.

The V and J genes are TRBV7-6 and TRBJ1-3; D not certain. Trimming stripped 1 base from V and 0 bases from J, with 13 bases between. CDR1 is SGHVS and CDR2 is FNYEAQ in the germline V gene. The CDR3 runs to 17 residues. The CDR3 coding sequence is TGTGCCAGCAGCTTAGGCCCAGGTACCTTCTCTGGAAACACCATATATTTT. Its translation is CASSLGPGTFSGNTIYF.

This chain joins TRBV5-5 and TRBJ1-4; TRBD1 agrees at 9 bases. J was trimmed by 7 bases and V by 0 bases; bases with no gene match: 4. Germline V CDR1 and CDR2: SGHKS, YYEKEE (reference sequence). CDR3 size: 15 residues. The CDR3 bases are TGTGCCAGCAGCTTGGTTACAGGGGGCGGTGAAAAACTGTTTTTT. Its protein is CASSLVTGGGEKLFF.

This clone was observed a few times. J is TRBJ2-2 and V is TRBV6-5, with D perhaps matching TRBD2 (5 bases). Germline lookup yields CDR1 MNHEY and CDR2 SVGAGI. With 7 bases removed from V and 4 bases from J, the gap between germline ends came to 10 bases. The CDR3 runs 13 residues. Here the CDR3 reads CASTLAGTGELFF. Here the CDR3 DNA reads TGTGCCAGCACGCTAGCCGGCACCGGGGAGCTGTTTTTT.

J is TRBJ2-1 and V is TRBV18; 7 bases agree with TRBD1. This CDR3 has 12 amino acids. J was trimmed by 6 bases and V by 5 bases; bases with no gene match: 1. Germline-derived CDR1 and CDR2 are KGHSH and LQKENI. CDR3 sequence reads: CASSDRVNEQFF. DNA of the CDR3: TGTGCCAGCTCAGACAGGGTCAATGAGCAGTTCTTC.

The V and J genes are TRBV2 and TRBJ2-1; 10 bases match TRBD2. Trimming removed 5 bases from V and 9 bases from J; junction bases left unmatched: 10. The CDR3 totals 15 residues. Germline V gene sequence: CDR1 SNHLY, CDR2 FYNNEI. CDR3 region: CASSQLAGRGGEQFF. CDR3 DNA: TGTGCCAGCAGTCAACTAGCGGGAAGAGGGGGTGAGCAGTTCTTC.

This clone has more than one count but fewer than ten. The CDR3, as DNA: TGTGCCATTTCAGCGGATACCTACAATGAGCAGTTCTTC. As protein: CAISADTYNEQFF. V gene TRBV10-3 combines with J gene TRBJ2-1, with a tentative D call TRBD2 (5 bases). Trimming left V 9 bases short and J 2 bases short, with 11 bases between. Germline V gene sequence: CDR1 ENHRY, CDR2 SYGVKD. This CDR3 has 13 residues.

This clone has only a few counts. The V gene is TRBV3-1 (or the pseudogene TRBV3-2), the J gene TRBJ2-3; TRBD2 agrees at 10 bases. The germline V gene has CDR1 LGHDT and CDR2 YNNKEL (reference sequence). This CDR3 spans 16 amino acids. J was trimmed by 5 bases and V by 0 bases; bases with no gene match: 5. CDR3 residues: CASSQDRLAGVDTQYF. In DNA, the CDR3 is TGTGCCAGCAGCCAAGATAGGCTAGCGGGAGTAGATACGCAGTATTTT.

V usage is TRBV18 and J usage is TRBJ1-2; 10 positions agree with TRBD1. Looked up from germline, CDR1 is KGHSH and CDR2 is LQKENI. The CDR3 covers 15 residues. V shed 5 bases, J shed 6 bases, and the junction held 9 bases outside the gene matches. The CDR3 DNA reads as TGTGCCAGCTCATCCCCGGGACAGGGGCTCCATGGCTACACCTTC. Encoded protein: CASSSPGQGLHGYTF.

The V and J genes are TRBV5-1 and TRBJ2-5; D is undetermined. The length of the CDR3 is 13 residues. V lost 1 base, J lost 5 bases, and 9 bases lay in between. CDR1 SGHRS and CDR2 YFSETQ come from the germline V gene. The CDR3 DNA follows: TGCGCCAGCAGCTTGCAGGTTTGGGAGACCCAGTACTTC. It translates to CASSLQVWETQYF.

This sequence joins TRBV5-1 and TRBJ2-1; D is unresolved. V was clipped by 0 bases and J by 6 bases, with 10 bases between them. Germline CDR1 and CDR2: SGHRS and YFSETQ. This CDR3 has 14 amino acids. CDR3 amino acids: CASSLVWAVNEQFF. The CDR3 bases are TGCGCCAGCAGCTTGGTATGGGCCGTCAATGAGCAGTTCTTC. The full variable domain, completed using reference TRBV5-1 and TRBJ2-1, is KAGVTQTPRYLIKTRGQQVTLSCSPISGHRSVSWYQQTPGQGLQFLFEYFSETQRNKGNFPGRFSGRQFSNSRSEMNVSTLELGDSALYLCASSLVWAVNEQFFGPGTRLTVL.

The V call is TRBV18, the J call TRBJ2-5, with D tentatively TRBD1 (5 bases). This CDR3 is built from 15 residues. V was trimmed by 3 bases and J by 1 base, leaving 12 bases between them. The V gene's germline CDR1 is KGHSH and CDR2 LQKENI. Written as DNA, the CDR3 is TGTGCCAGCTCACCGGCAGGGCCTTCCCAAGAGACCCAGTACTTC. It encodes CASSPAGPSQETQYF.